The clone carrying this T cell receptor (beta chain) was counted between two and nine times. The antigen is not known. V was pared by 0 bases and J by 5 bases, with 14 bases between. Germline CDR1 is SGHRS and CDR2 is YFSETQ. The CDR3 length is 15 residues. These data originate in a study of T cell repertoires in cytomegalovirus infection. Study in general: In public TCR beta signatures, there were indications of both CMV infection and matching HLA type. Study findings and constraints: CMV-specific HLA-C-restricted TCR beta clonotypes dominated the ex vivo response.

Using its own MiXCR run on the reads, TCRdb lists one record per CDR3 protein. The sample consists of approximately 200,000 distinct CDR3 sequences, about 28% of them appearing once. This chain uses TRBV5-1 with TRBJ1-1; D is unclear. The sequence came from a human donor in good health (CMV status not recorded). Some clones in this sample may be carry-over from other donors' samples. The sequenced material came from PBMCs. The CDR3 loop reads CASSLEEGGYTEAFF. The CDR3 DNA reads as TGCGCCAGCAGCTTGGAAGAGGGAGGGTATACTGAAGCTTTCTTT.